The clone carrying this T cell receptor (beta chain) counts as medium-sized. The sample is drawn from a study of human T cells and chemical hapten exposure. Specified time point: patch test 3, about 24 weeks after DPC sensitization. Sample treatment: therapeutic diphenylcyclopropenone sensitization with weekly scalp DPC. TCRdb passed the RACE reads through MiXCR, listing each CDR3 protein once. The table has 100,000 to 120,000 distinct CDR3 sequences, less than 40% seen once. Germline V gene data show CDR1 as SQVTM and CDR2 as ANQGSEA. This CDR3 is built from 11 residues. Trimming shortened V by 5 bases and J by 12 bases, and 16 bases separated the two germline ends.

This TCR derives from a man in his forties with alopecia areata. Some clones in this sample may be carry-over from other donors' samples. V usage is TRBV29-1 and J usage is TRBJ1-1, with D uncertain. Sequenced here: whole blood, sampled in connection with sensitization to the hapten diphenylcyclopropenone (DPC). Written as DNA, the CDR3 is TGCAGCGTTAGGCCCCAATCCGTCCCTTTCTTT. Its translation: CSVRPQSVPFF.